The subject of this entry is one TCR beta chain. Its specificity is not known. The record originates from a study of post-analysis software for immune sequencing data. Study background: Disease courses included relapsing-remitting, secondary progressive and progressive-relapsing multiple sclerosis. The study, taken as a whole, reports: Patients showed TRBV5-6, TRBV5-1 and TRBV20-1 among a few TRBV segments more frequent than in controls. Batch-matched samples strongly co-clustered by F measure. When compared against controls, multiple sclerosis patients showed significantly lower normalized Chao1 diversity.

Each TCR beta cDNA library carried unique molecular identifiers. A population of roughly 0.9 to 11 million T cells gave rise to about 500,000 cDNA molecules. TCRdb re-called the PCR reads through MiXCR, storing one row per CDR3 protein. The sample carries approximately 730,000 distinct CDR3 sequences, around 45% recorded once. This CDR3 has 13 residues. In germline, CDR1 is SGHRS, CDR2 YFSETQ. V was clipped by 0 bases and J by 6 bases, with 10 bases between them. The chain combines TRBV5-1 with TRBJ2-7; no reliable D call. The sequenced sample consisted of blood. The TCR originated in a girl aged 10 to 17 with multiple sclerosis. Written as DNA, the CDR3 is TGCGCCAGCAGCTTGGACTATGGGGTCGAGCAGTACTTC. This gives the protein CASSLDYGVEQYF.